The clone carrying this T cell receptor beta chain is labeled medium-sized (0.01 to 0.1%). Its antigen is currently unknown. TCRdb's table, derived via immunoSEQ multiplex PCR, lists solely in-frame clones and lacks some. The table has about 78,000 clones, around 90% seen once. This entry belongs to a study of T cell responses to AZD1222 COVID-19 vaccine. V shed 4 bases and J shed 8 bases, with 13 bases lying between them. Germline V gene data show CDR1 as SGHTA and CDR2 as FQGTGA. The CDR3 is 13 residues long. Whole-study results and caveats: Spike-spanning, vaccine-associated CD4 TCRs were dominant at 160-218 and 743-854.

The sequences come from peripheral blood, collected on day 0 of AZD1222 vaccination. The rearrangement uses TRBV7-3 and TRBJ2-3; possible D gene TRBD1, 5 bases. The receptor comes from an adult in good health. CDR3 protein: CASSSDSPGTQYF. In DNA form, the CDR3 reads TGTGCCAGCAGCTCCGACAGCCCCGGTACGCAGTATTTT.